What follows are 30 T cell receptor beta chains derived from one specimen sequenced in a study of spatial heterogeneity in lung cancer. TCRdb used MiXCR to reprocess the 5' RACE reads, holding one entry per CDR3 protein. The sample shows about 120,000 distinct CDR3 sequences, 9% to 15% of them seen only once. Time point defined: blood at routine non-recurrence follow-up after resection. Unsorted samples of tumor, nontumor lung or frozen PBMC had their whole RNA sequenced. Sequences were derived from PBMCs, sampled at follow-up. The source of these receptors is a male donor with early-stage non-small cell lung cancer.

The sample holds a few counts of this clonotype. The chain joins TRBV20-1 to TRBJ2-3; TRBD1 agrees at 7 bases. Germline V lookup: CDR1 DFQATT, CDR2 SNEGSKA (reference sequence). J was trimmed by 0 bases and V by 0 bases; bases with no gene match: 6. The CDR3 spans 16 residues. The CDR3 DNA reads TGCAGTGCTAGAGATGGTGGCAGGGGGAGCACAGATACGCAGTATTTT. Protein sequence: CSARDGGRGSTDTQYF.

The chain has TRBV5-4 and TRBJ2-6; 10 nucleotides line up with TRBD1. Germline lookup yields CDR1 SGHNT and CDR2 YYREEE (reference sequence). V dropped 4 bases and J dropped 10; count of bases not matched to a gene: 8. This CDR3 has 15 amino acids. This CDR3 reads CASSPTGGPQNVLTF. CDR3 coding DNA: TGTGCCAGCAGCCCGACAGGGGGCCCGCAAAACGTCCTGACTTTC.

The table lists this clonotype with many counts. The chain carries TRBV24-1 and TRBJ1-2; D uncertain. Germline-derived CDR1 and CDR2 are KGHDR and SFDVKD. CDR3 length: 14 amino acids. V gave up 3 bases and J gave up 1 base, with 8 bases separating them. The CDR3 here is CATSDRVRNYGYTF. DNA of the CDR3: TGTGCCACCAGTGATCGAGTCCGTAACTATGGCTACACCTTC.

This clonotype was counted only a few times. This chain connects TRBV6-5 to TRBJ2-7; 7 bases map to TRBD1. The CDR3 covers 15 residues. Germline CDR1 and CDR2: MNHEY and SVGAGI. Germline trimming cut 2 bases from V and 5 bases from J; bases unmatched to any gene: 9. Written as DNA, the CDR3 is TGTGCCAGCAGTTACCAACCGTACGGGACAGACGAGCAGTACTTC. Translated, it gives CASSYQPYGTDEQYF.

This clonotype has more than one count but fewer than ten. This chain joins TRBV5-5 and TRBJ2-2; tentatively, D is TRBD1 or TRBD2 (5 bases each). Germline V lookup: CDR1 SGHKS, CDR2 YYEKEE (reference sequence). The length of the CDR3 is 15 residues. V was trimmed by 1 base and J by 7 bases, leaving 14 bases between them. In DNA form, the CDR3 reads TGTGCCAGCAGCTTGTCGGCTTTGGGGGACGGGGAGCTGTTTTTT. Protein sequence: CASSLSALGDGELFF. The full variable domain, its missing parts supplied by reference TRBV5-5 and TRBJ2-2, is DAGVTQSPTHLIKTRGQQVTLRCSPISGHKSVSWYQQVLGQGPQFIFQYYEKEERGRGNFPDRFSARQFPNYSSELNVNALLLGDSALYLCASSLSALGDGELFFGEGSRLTVL.

This clonotype was seen repeatedly, ten times or more. The rearrangement uses TRBV24-1 and TRBJ1-5; D call uncertain. The CDR3 consists of 13 residues. Trimming removed 5 bases at V and 7 bases at J, with 11 bases between. Germline CDR1 and CDR2: KGHDR and SFDVKD. The CDR3 coding sequence is TGTGCCACCAGTGCAGGTGGAGAACAGCCCCAGCATTTT. Amino acid sequence: CATSAGGEQPQHF.

This clonotype showed up many times. V and J are TRBV29-1 and TRBJ1-1; D remains unclear. The germline V gene has CDR1 SQVTM and CDR2 ANQGSEA. V was clipped by 3 bases and J by 1 base, with 12 bases between them. The CDR3 totals 14 residues. CDR3 residues: CSVDLRAGNTEAFF. In DNA form, the CDR3 reads TGCAGCGTTGATCTTCGGGCAGGGAACACTGAAGCTTTCTTT.

Ten or more counts support this clonotype. The chain is built from TRBV28 and TRBJ1-2, with D tentatively TRBD1 (5 bases). The CDR3 consists of 13 residues. Deletions cut 8 bases from V and 3 bases from J, with 13 bases between. Looked up from germline, CDR1 is MDHEN and CDR2 is SYDVKM. The CDR3 here is CASGPGSHYGYTF. The DNA for the CDR3 is TGTGCCAGCGGGCCAGGGTCTCACTATGGCTACACCTTC.

Only a few counts were recorded for this clonotype. The chain has TRBV28 and TRBJ2-1; TRBD2 agrees at 9 bases. V was clipped by 5 bases and J by 2 bases; unmatched bases: 7. Germline assignment: CDR1 MDHEN and CDR2 SYDVKM. The CDR3 is 16 residues long. CDR3 in amino acids: CASSTAGGGPYNEQFF. CDR3 in DNA: TGTGCCAGCAGTACTGCGGGGGGGGGTCCCTACAATGAGCAGTTCTTC.

Remarks on this clonotype: A much larger clone differs by one base, so this may be a read error. The rearrangement joins TRBV7-9 to TRBJ1-1, with D possibly TRBD1 on 6 matching bases. The germline gives CDR1 SEHNR, CDR2 FQNEAQ (reference sequence). The CDR3 is 16 residues long. The CDR3 DNA reads as TGTGCCAACAGCTTAGCGGGCCCGGGGGCGGGCACTGAAGCTTTCTTT. Residues: CANSLAGPGAGTEAFF.

This chain links TRBV6-2 or TRBV6-3 with TRBJ1-1; TRBD1 matches 8 bases. The V segment lost 5 bases and the J segment 4 bases; nucleotides outside the gene matches: 6. Germline loops: CDR1 MNHEY, CDR2 SVGEGT. The CDR3 has 14 residues. CDR3 loop: CASSLLRGRTEAFF. DNA of the CDR3: TGTGCCAGCAGTCTGCTCAGGGGGCGCACTGAAGCTTTCTTT.

This clonotype was counted only a few times. This sequence joins TRBV7-2 and TRBJ2-7, with 9 bases that match TRBD2. Germline V lookup: CDR1 SGHTA, CDR2 FQGNSA. CDR3 length equals 15 residues. The junction had 11 bases not matched to a gene; V was cut back by 5 bases and J by 6 bases. In DNA form, the CDR3 reads TGTGCCAGCAGCCCCCCCGGGACTAGCTGCCGCGAGCAGTACTTC. Its protein product is CASSPPGTSCREQYF.

This chain links TRBV6-2 or TRBV6-3 with TRBJ2-3; a possible D gene is TRBD1 (5 bases). Trimming cost V 10 bases and J 3 bases, with 20 bases left between them. Germline lookup yields CDR1 MNHEY and CDR2 SVGEGT. The CDR3 extends over 15 amino acids. In nucleotides, the CDR3 is TGTGCCACCAAAGGGGCTCAGTGGAGAACAGATACGCAGTATTTT. Encoded protein: CATKGAQWRTDTQYF.

This clonotype has just a few counts. The chain combines TRBV12-3 or TRBV12-4 with TRBJ2-1, with 9 bases aligning to TRBD1. The CDR3 extends over 16 amino acids. The J segment lost 7 bases and the V segment lost 6 bases, leaving 13 bases of the junction unmatched. CDR3 DNA sequence: TGTGCCAGCAGCCAGAGGTACGGACAGGGGAGAAATGAGCAGTTCTTC. This codes for CASSQRYGQGRNEQFF.

The chain couples TRBV20-1 to TRBJ2-3; 7 bases map to TRBD2. The CDR3 runs to 14 residues. Germline V CDR1 and CDR2: DFQATT, SNEGSKA (reference sequence). The V and J ends lost 5 bases and 0 bases, in that order; junction bases with no gene match: 5. The DNA of the CDR3 is TGCAGTGCTGACGGGCGGGGGAGCACAGATACGCAGTATTTT. It is translated as CSADGRGSTDTQYF.

The sample holds many counts of this clonotype. The chain uses TRBV6-6 and TRBJ2-5; 9 bases fit TRBD1. The germline CDR1 and CDR2 sequences are MNHNY and SVGAGI (reference sequence). The CDR3 totals 17 residues. Trimming at V came to 6 bases and at J to 2 bases, leaving 13 bases not matched to a gene. CDR3 protein: CASSHNYGQGTQETQYF. The CDR3 nucleotides read TGTGCCAGCAGCCATAACTATGGACAGGGGACACAAGAGACCCAGTACTTC.

This clonotype was seen ten or more times. The chain is built from TRBV24-1 and TRBJ2-7; no clear D. The CDR3 totals 13 residues. Germline CDR1 is KGHDR and CDR2 is SFDVKD. The V end was cut by 9 bases, the J end by 0 bases, with 11 bases between. The CDR3 loop is CATADGHSYEQYF. DNA for the CDR3: TGTGCCACCGCAGACGGTCACTCCTACGAGCAGTACTTC.

This clonotype was counted at least ten times. This sequence joins TRBV28 and TRBJ2-7; D ambiguous. Germline V lookup: CDR1 MDHEN, CDR2 SYDVKM. Trimming took 8 bases from V and 0 from J, leaving 17 bases between them. This CDR3 region has 15 residues. In DNA, the CDR3 is TGTGCCAGCGGATCCCCGGGTACAAGCTCCTACGAGCAGTACTTC. Amino acid sequence: CASGSPGTSSYEQYF.

The genes are TRBV6-2 or TRBV6-3 and TRBJ2-3; D possibly corresponds to TRBD2 (6 bases). The CDR3 consists of 15 residues. Germline V gene data show CDR1 as MNHEY and CDR2 as SVGEGT. V lost 2 bases to trimming and J lost 4 bases, with 13 bases between them. This CDR3 reads CASSYMLATSDTQYF. DNA for the CDR3: TGTGCCAGCAGTTACATGCTAGCGACCTCAGATACGCAGTATTTT.

This clonotype has more than one count but fewer than ten. V is TRBV20-1 and J is TRBJ2-7, with D perhaps TRBD1 (7 bases). Trimming cost V 1 base and J 2 bases, with 18 bases left between them. The CDR3 loop spans 16 amino acids. CDR1 and CDR2 from the germline V gene are DFQATT and SNEGSKA (reference sequence). CDR3 sequence reads: CSARGIGGAGTYEQYF. In DNA, the CDR3 is TGCAGTGCTAGAGGTATAGGGGGCGCGGGGACCTACGAGCAGTACTTC.

In this sample, this clonotype turned up many times. This rearrangement joins TRBV20-1 to TRBJ2-3; no clear D gene. Germline CDR1 is DFQATT and CDR2 is SNEGSKA (reference sequence). The ends were cut back, 2 bases at V and 4 bases at J, with 7 bases in the middle. The CDR3 loop spans 12 amino acids. As DNA, the CDR3 is TGCAGTGCTAGATCTGGTCCAGATACGCAGTATTTT. As protein: CSARSGPDTQYF.

In its sample, this clonotype was seen a few times. The chain links TRBV30 to TRBJ2-7; 9 bases agree with TRBD1. The CDR3 is made up of 14 amino acids. Germline-derived CDR1 and CDR2 are GTSNPN and SVGIG (reference sequence). V lost 2 bases to trimming and J lost 1 base; unmatched junction nucleotides: 3. CDR3 amino acids: CAWSRGTGSYEQYF. In DNA, the CDR3 is TGTGCCTGGAGTCGCGGGACAGGGTCCTACGAGCAGTACTTC.

The sample holds many counts of this clonotype. The chain combines TRBV7-9 with TRBJ2-7, with 11 bases that match TRBD1. V dropped 1 base and J dropped 1; count of bases not matched to a gene: 6. This CDR3 has 17 residues. The V gene's germline CDR1 is SEHNR and CDR2 FQNEAQ (reference sequence). CDR3 protein: CASSLGTGGPSSYEQYF. In DNA, the CDR3 is TGTGCCAGCAGCTTAGGGACAGGGGGCCCCTCTTCCTACGAGCAGTACTTC.

The chain links TRBV7-4 to TRBJ1-5; possibly TRBD1 for D (6 bases). Germline CDR1 reads SGHVT; CDR2 reads SQSDAQ. The CDR3 totals 17 residues. V was clipped by 1 base and J by 2 bases, with 15 bases between them. The CDR3 sequence: CASSLVPGAEGNQPQHF. The DNA of the CDR3 is TGTGCCAGCAGCTTAGTTCCGGGGGCGGAGGGCAATCAGCCCCAGCATTTT. The entire variable domain, with the rest obtained from reference TRBV7-4 and TRBJ1-5, is as follows: GAGVSQSPRYKVAKRGRDVALRCDSISGHVTLYWYRQTLGQGSEVLTYSQSDAQRDKSGRPSGRFSAERPERSVSTLKIQRTEQGDSAVYLCASSLVPGAEGNQPQHFGDGTRLSIL.

This clonotype was counted at least ten times. The CDR3 sequence is CASRPGTANQPQHF. For the CDR3, the DNA is TGTGCCAGCAGACCCGGGACAGCTAATCAGCCCCAGCATTTT. This chain joins TRBV12-3 or TRBV12-4 and TRBJ1-5, with 7 bases that match TRBD1. V trimming: 6 bases; J trimming: 4 bases; junction bases outside the gene matches: 6. The CDR3 has 14 amino acids.

V and J are TRBV28 and TRBJ1-2; 7 bases line up with TRBD1. V lost 4 bases to trimming and J lost 4 bases; unmatched junction nucleotides: 6. Per germline, CDR1 MDHEN and CDR2 SYDVKM. The CDR3 loop spans 14 amino acids. The CDR3 spells CASSSRGHSYGYTF. For the CDR3, the DNA is TGTGCCAGCAGTTCTAGGGGGCACAGCTATGGCTACACCTTC.

This clonotype has just a few counts. V is TRBV11-3 and J is TRBJ2-7; no clear D gene. The CDR3 is 17 residues long. Germline-derived CDR1 and CDR2 are SGHNT and YENEEA. V was clipped by 5 bases and J by 5 bases, with 25 bases between them. The CDR3 DNA reads TGTGCCAGCAGCGACATCGGGCGCAGGTCGCTTTCCCACGAGCAGTACTTC. Protein sequence: CASSDIGRRSLSHEQYF.

This clonotype was picked up a small number of times. The J gene is TRBJ2-1, the V gene TRBV6-2 or TRBV6-3; D possibly corresponds to TRBD2 (7 bases). Between the trimmed V and J ends, which lost 2 bases and 13 bases, there was a span of 27 bases. CDR3 size: 17 residues. The V gene's germline CDR1 is MNHEY and CDR2 SVGEGT. CDR3 region: CASSYRGGAVYYTSQFF. The CDR3 nucleotides read TGTGCCAGCAGTTACCGTGGGGGGGCGGTCTACTATACGTCCCAGTTCTTC.

This clonotype was found many times. The CDR3 is CASSVAPGTGANEQFF. The CDR3 nucleotides read TGTGCCAGCAGCGTAGCTCCCGGGACAGGGGCCAATGAGCAGTTCTTC. The gene calls are TRBV9 and TRBJ2-1; the match to TRBD1 covers 10 bases. The CDR3 extends over 16 amino acids. From germline, CDR1 is SGDLS and CDR2 YYNGEE. V shed 0 bases and J 6 bases; nucleotides not matched to a gene: 6.

The gene calls are TRBV20-1 and TRBJ1-2; D call uncertain. The CDR3 sequence is 11 residues long. Germline values: CDR1 DFQATT, CDR2 SNEGSKA (reference sequence). V was pared by 4 bases and J by 1 base, with 4 bases between. The CDR3 is CSANHNYGYTF. The CDR3 DNA reads as TGCAGTGCTAATCATAACTATGGCTACACCTTC.